This T cell receptor beta chain was documented in a study of cytomegalovirus exposure and HLA in healthy donors. The germline V gene has CDR1 SGHAT and CDR2 FQNNGV. V was clipped by 5 bases and J by 8 bases, with 16 bases between them. This CDR3 spans 14 amino acids. PCR was performed using 60 Vbeta and 13 Jbeta primers. Libraries were prepared by immunoSEQ multiplex PCR; TCRdb keeps only in-frame clonotypes and omits some of them. Here the sample spans roughly 84,000 clones, roughly 61% being singletons. This receptor was taken from a middle-aged woman in good health and CMV-seropositive. This sequence joins TRBV11-2 and TRBJ2-1; tentative D call: TRBD1 (7 bases). Source material: PBMCs. For the CDR3, the DNA is TGTGCCAGCAGCAAGAACCAGGGGGAGGATGAGCAGTTCTTC. This encodes CASSKNQGEDEQFF.